The sequence of this TCR beta chain was determined in a study of tumor-infiltrating lymphocytes in localized non-small cell lung cancer (dated by TCRdb to the early 2020s). About the study as a whole: Patients whose samples were collected after neoadjuvant chemotherapy, as well as both smokers and never-smokers and several histologies, were included in the cohort. Each patient contributed resected tumor tissue and uninvolved lung tissue from the same patient, described as non-adjacent to the tumor. Flow cytometry, multiplex immunofluorescence, RNA-seq, exome sequencing and proteomics were applied to the same patients as TCR sequencing, which was one of several integrated assays. In total, the ICON cohort consisted of 140 or so surgical patients with localized non-small cell lung cancer who had their tumors resected. A total of about 55 patients were part of the paired comparison of immunoSEQ T-cell fraction between tumor and uninvolved lung.

Reading the germline V gene gives CDR1 ENHRY and CDR2 SYGVKD. The CDR3, from cysteine to phenylalanine, totals 14 residues. Only the CDR3 DNA stays, 42 bases, in frame from base 1. The V and J ends are trimmed by 7 bases and 3 bases, leaving 16 bases between them. TCR sequencing with the immunoSEQ assay provided the T-cell fraction in tumor and uninvolved lung tissue. Concerning the study's data processing: In the survival analysis, patients were divided into a high T-cell fraction group (upper tertile) and a low T-cell fraction group (lower two tertiles), and the two groups were compared using a log-rank test. A signed-rank test was used to test differences in T-cell fraction between paired tumor and uninvolved lung samples. TCRdb obtained this table from immuneACCESS and retained in-frame rearrangements with V and J assigned. These tables miss some clones; where compared with another copy, unresolved V genes account for less than half of the shortfall, and the remainder is unexplained. The V and J calls and clone size are taken from that table; D and trimming were inferred from the DNA. Across this sample there are approximately 16,000 clones, with roughly 40% seen only once. The top ten hold roughly 16% of the sample.

The first patient joined ICON in the first half of 2016, and enrollment wrapped up when the last patient was enrolled in September 2018. Fresh tumor and matched uninvolved tissue for in-depth immune analyses, including TCR sequencing, were collected from a subcohort of 65 to 80 patients. TCR sequencing was performed on DNA isolated from bulk tissue, without cell sorting. In its sample, this clone was seen a few times. Its recognized antigen is unknown. Base qualities are not provided; no much larger clone lies one nucleotide away. Study-level results and caveats: No difference in TCR-derived T-cell fraction was observed between the flow cytometry-defined immunotypes IM1 (good prognosis) and IM2 (poor prognosis). No association of tumor T-cell fraction from TCR sequencing with recurrence-free survival was found (p = 0.61). Assay coverage differed among patients according to how much tissue was available, so only a subset of the cohort had TCR sequencing. Because different assays used different pieces of the same tissue, technical variation could not be distinguished from intratumor heterogeneity. Higher T cell infiltration in tumors than in uninvolved lung tissue was supported by TCRbeta sequencing, consistent with immunofluorescence CD3 counts.

The sequenced sample consisted of lung tumor tissue. This TCR derives from a human donor with non-small cell lung cancer. Recombination connected TRBV10-3 to TRBJ2-7, with the D gene too uncertain to name. The CDR3 has the sequence CAITGTADNYEQYF. Here is the DNA: TGTGCCATCACCGGAACGGCCGACAACTACGAGCAGTACTTC.